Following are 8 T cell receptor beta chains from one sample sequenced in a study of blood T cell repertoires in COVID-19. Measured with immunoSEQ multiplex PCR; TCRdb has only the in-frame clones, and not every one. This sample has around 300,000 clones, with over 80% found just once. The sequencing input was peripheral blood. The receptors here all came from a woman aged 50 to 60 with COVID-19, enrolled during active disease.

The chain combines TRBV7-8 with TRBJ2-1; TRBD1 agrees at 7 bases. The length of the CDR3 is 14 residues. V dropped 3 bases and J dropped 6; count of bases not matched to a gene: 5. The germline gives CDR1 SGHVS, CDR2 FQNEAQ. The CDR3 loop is CASSFGTASNEQFF. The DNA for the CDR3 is TGTGCCAGCAGCTTCGGGACAGCCAGCAATGAGCAGTTCTTC.

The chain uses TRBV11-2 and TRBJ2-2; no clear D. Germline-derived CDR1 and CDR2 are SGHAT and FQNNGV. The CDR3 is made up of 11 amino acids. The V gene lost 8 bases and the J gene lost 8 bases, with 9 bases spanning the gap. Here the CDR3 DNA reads TGTGCCAGCGCACTGTCTGGGGAGCTGTTTTTT. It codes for CASALSGELFF.

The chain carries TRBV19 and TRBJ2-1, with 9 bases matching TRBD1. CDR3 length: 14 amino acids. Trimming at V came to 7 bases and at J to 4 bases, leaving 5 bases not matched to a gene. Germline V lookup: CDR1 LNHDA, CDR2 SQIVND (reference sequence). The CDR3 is CASTYRGQYNEQFF. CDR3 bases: TGTGCCAGTACCTACAGGGGGCAATACAATGAGCAGTTCTTC. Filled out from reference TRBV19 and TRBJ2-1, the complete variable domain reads DGGITQSPKYLFRKEGQNVTLSCEQNLNHDAMYWYRQDPGQGLRLIYYSQIVNDFQKGDIAEGYSVSREKKESFPLTVTSAQKNPTAFYLCASTYRGQYNEQFFGPGTRLTVL.

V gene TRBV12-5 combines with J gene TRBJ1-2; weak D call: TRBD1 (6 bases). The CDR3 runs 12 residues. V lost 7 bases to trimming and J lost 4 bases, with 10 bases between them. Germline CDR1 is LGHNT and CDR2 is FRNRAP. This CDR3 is CASAPGVYGYTF. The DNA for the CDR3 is TGTGCTAGTGCCCCAGGGGTCTATGGCTACACCTTC.

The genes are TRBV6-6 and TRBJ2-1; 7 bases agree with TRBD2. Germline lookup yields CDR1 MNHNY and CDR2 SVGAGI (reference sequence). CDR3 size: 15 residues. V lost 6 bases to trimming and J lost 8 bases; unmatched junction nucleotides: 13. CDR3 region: CASSLQASGGYEQFF. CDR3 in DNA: TGTGCCAGCAGCCTACAGGCTAGCGGTGGCTATGAGCAGTTCTTC.

This chain's CDR3 is CSASLGGAPYNEQFF. The DNA of the CDR3 is TGCAGTGCTAGTCTAGGAGGGGCGCCCTACAATGAGCAGTTCTTC. This chain links TRBV20-1 with TRBJ2-1; D might be TRBD2 (6 bases). V gave up 3 bases and J gave up 2 bases, with 14 bases separating them. CDR1 is DFQATT, CDR2 SNEGSKA, per germline (reference sequence). The CDR3 is 15 residues long.

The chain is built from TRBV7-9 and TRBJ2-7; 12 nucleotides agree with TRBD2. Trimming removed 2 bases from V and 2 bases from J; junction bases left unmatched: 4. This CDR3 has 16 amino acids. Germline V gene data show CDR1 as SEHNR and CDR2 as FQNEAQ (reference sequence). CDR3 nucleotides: TGTGCCAGCAGCTTAACCACTAGCGGGAGGACCTACGAGCAGTACTTC. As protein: CASSLTTSGRTYEQYF.

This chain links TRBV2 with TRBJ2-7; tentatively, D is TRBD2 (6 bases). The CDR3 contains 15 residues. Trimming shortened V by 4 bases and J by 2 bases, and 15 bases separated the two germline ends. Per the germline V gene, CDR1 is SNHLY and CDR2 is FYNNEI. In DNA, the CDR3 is TGTGCCAGCAGTGTGTTGCTAGCGAACACCTACGAGCAGTACTTC. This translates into CASSVLLANTYEQYF.